This T cell receptor (beta chain) was found in a study of blood T cell repertoires in COVID-19. Original analysis: Scientists estimated how many nucleated cells there were by amplifying reference gene primers. Method: immunoSEQ multiplex PCR; TCRdb's copy keeps in-frame clones and lacks some. V and J calls and clone size follow that table, whereas D and trimming were derived from the DNA. The sample consists of 88,000 or so clones, roughly 87% of them appearing once. Trimming took 3 bases from V and 4 from J; bases not matched to a gene: 7. CDR1 LGHDT and CDR2 YNNKEL come from the germline V gene (reference sequence). There are 16 residues in the CDR3.

The J gene is TRBJ2-3, the V gene TRBV3-1 (or the pseudogene TRBV3-2); 10 nucleotides match TRBD2. The sample was peripheral blood. The source of this sequence is a man in his 60s with acute or convalescent COVID-19. CDR3 sequence: CASSQNSGRWPDTQYF. The CDR3 nucleotides are TGTGCCAGCAGCCAGAATAGCGGGAGGTGGCCAGATACGCAGTATTTT.